The 32 T cell receptor beta chains presented below share a single source sample, sequenced in a study of blood T cell repertoires in COVID-19. Using immunoSEQ multiplex PCR, the repertoire was profiled, and TCRdb retains in-frame clones only, with some absent. Here the sample spans around 50,000 clones, 70% to 80% being singletons. Sequencing used PBMCs or T cells enriched from blood (not recorded which). The receptors shown here come from a woman aged 45-65 years with acute COVID-19.

The chain joins TRBV6-6 to TRBJ1-3, with a weak D call TRBD1 (5 bases). Trimming took 3 bases from V and 8 from J, leaving 8 bases between them. CDR3 size: 12 residues. Germline CDR1 is MNHNY and CDR2 is SVGAGI (reference sequence). CDR3 sequence reads: CASSYGTDTIYF. DNA of the CDR3: TGTGCCAGCAGTTATGGGACTGACACCATATATTTT.

This chain links TRBV10-1 with TRBJ2-5, with 8 nucleotides matching TRBD1. There are 14 residues in the CDR3. Germline loops: CDR1 WNHNN, CDR2 SYGVQD (reference sequence). Trimming at V came to 2 bases and at J to 5 bases, leaving 4 bases not matched to a gene. The CDR3 spells CASSEGQGGETQYF. The CDR3 DNA reads TGCGCCAGCAGTGAGGGACAGGGTGGCGAGACCCAGTACTTC.

The CDR3 region is CASSPRGTNEKLFF. The CDR3, as DNA: TGTGCCAGCTCACCCAGGGGCACTAATGAAAAACTGTTTTTT. V and J are TRBV18 and TRBJ1-4, with D possibly TRBD1 on 6 matching bases. The CDR3 covers 14 residues. Per the germline V gene, CDR1 is KGHSH and CDR2 is LQKENI. V was cut by 3 bases and J by 2 bases, with 7 bases left in between.

V is TRBV29-1 and J is TRBJ2-7, with 7 bases aligning to TRBD2. J gave up 11 bases and V 3 bases, and 7 bases lay outside the gene matches. From germline, CDR1 is SQVTM and CDR2 ANQGSEA. This CDR3 contains 11 residues. CDR3 nucleotide sequence: TGCAGCGTTGATCTGGGAGGGGAGAAGTACTTC. Amino acids: CSVDLGGEKYF.

This chain joins TRBV19 and TRBJ1-6; D is possibly TRBD1 (6 bases). Trimming left V 3 bases short and J 6 bases short, with 9 bases between. The CDR3 is made up of 14 amino acids. The germline CDR1 and CDR2 sequences are LNHDA and SQIVND (reference sequence). DNA of the CDR3: TGTGCCAGTAGTATCGGGACAACTAATTCACCCCTCCACTTT. As protein: CASSIGTTNSPLHF.

The genes are TRBV11-3 and TRBJ2-5, with D uncertain. Germline lookup yields CDR1 SGHNT and CDR2 YENEEA. Trimming took off 0 bases at V and 5 bases at J, with 7 bases between the two ends. The CDR3 totals 13 residues. In nucleotides, the CDR3 is TGTGCCAGCAGCTTAGATAACGGGGAGACCCAGTACTTC. Its translation is CASSLDNGETQYF.

This chain joins TRBV30 and TRBJ1-3; D possibly corresponds to TRBD1 (6 bases). In germline, CDR1 is GTSNPN, CDR2 SVGIG (reference sequence). This CDR3 has 15 residues. V lost 0 bases and J 3 bases, leaving 12 bases between the germline ends. The chain's CDR3 is CAWSVLRGVGNTIYF. CDR3 nucleotides: TGTGCCTGGAGTGTACTCAGGGGTGTTGGAAACACCATATATTTT.

V is TRBV5-6 and J is TRBJ2-2; no clear D gene. V was trimmed by 0 bases and J by 0 bases, leaving 12 bases between them. CDR3 length: 17 amino acids. Germline V CDR1 and CDR2: SGHDT, YYEEEE. The CDR3 is CASSLASMSSNTGELFF. The CDR3 bases are TGTGCCAGCAGCTTGGCATCGATGAGCTCGAACACCGGGGAGCTGTTTTTT.

This clone was counted a few times. V is TRBV5-5 and J is TRBJ1-3; D unresolved. Germline CDR1 is SGHKS and CDR2 is YYEKEE (reference sequence). The CDR3 has 12 amino acids. Deletions cut 2 bases from V and 8 bases from J, with 8 bases between. CDR3 amino acids: CASSFGGDTIYF. For the CDR3, the DNA is TGTGCCAGCAGCTTCGGTGGTGACACCATATATTTT.

This chain links TRBV5-1 with TRBJ2-7, with D possibly TRBD1 on 5 matching bases. V lost 2 bases and J 2 bases, leaving 14 bases between the germline ends. The V gene's germline CDR1 is SGHRS and CDR2 YFSETQ. The CDR3 length is 15 residues. CDR3 residues: CASSFPGAKTYEQYF. The CDR3 coding sequence is TGCGCCAGCAGCTTTCCTGGGGCCAAGACCTACGAGCAGTACTTC.

CDR3 region: CASRSAGGVNEQFF. The CDR3 DNA is TGCGCCAGCAGATCAGCGGGGGGTGTCAATGAGCAGTTCTTC. The chain combines TRBV5-1 with TRBJ2-1; the match to TRBD2 covers 9 bases. This CDR3 comprises 14 residues. Germline CDR1 SGHRS, CDR2 YFSETQ. Trimming cost V 5 bases and J 6 bases; bases outside gene matches: 6.

The CDR3 spells CASGGTSTDTQYF. Here the CDR3 DNA reads TGTGCCAGCGGGGGGACGAGCACAGATACGCAGTATTTT. The V and J genes are TRBV6-5 and TRBJ2-3; maybe TRBD2 (6 bases). Trimming removed 8 bases at V and 0 bases at J, with 9 bases between. CDR3 size: 13 residues. Per the germline V gene, CDR1 is MNHEY and CDR2 is SVGAGI.

The V and J genes are TRBV6-5 and TRBJ1-4; TRBD1 might be the D (5 bases). The CDR3 totals 13 residues. The germline V gene has CDR1 MNHEY and CDR2 SVGAGI. The V end was cut by 5 bases, the J end by 6 bases, with 10 bases between. The CDR3 loop reads CASSTRQYEKLFF. CDR3 sequence (DNA): TGTGCCAGCAGTACCCGACAGTATGAAAAACTGTTTTTT.

The chain joins TRBV11-3 to TRBJ1-2; 9 bases are shared with TRBD1. Losses at the gene ends were 5 bases for V and 13 bases for J; bases not matched to a gene: 14. The CDR3 has 14 residues. CDR1 is SGHNT and CDR2 is YENEEA in the germline V gene. CDR3: CASSTSTGQGIPTF. CDR3 DNA: TGTGCCAGCAGCACCTCAACGGGACAGGGAATTCCCACCTTC. Based on the CDR3 plus reference TRBV11-3 and TRBJ1-2, the full variable domain is EAGVVQSPRYKIIEKKQPVAFWCNPISGHNTLYWYLQNLGQGPELLIRYENEEAVDDSQLPKDRFSAERLKGVDSTLKIQPAELGDSAVYLCASSTSTGQGIPTFGSGTRLTVV.

This clone appeared a few times. CDR3 DNA: TGTGCCAGCAGCTTAGGTATCCTATCCTACGAGCAGTACTTC. Protein product: CASSLGILSYEQYF. This chain connects TRBV7-9 to TRBJ2-7; no definite D call. This CDR3 is 14 amino acids long. Germline-derived CDR1 and CDR2 are SEHNR and FQNEAQ (reference sequence). The V end lost 1 base, the J end lost 1 base, and 8 bases lay between the germline ends. Using reference TRBV7-9 and TRBJ2-7 for the parts outside the CDR3, the full variable domain is DTGVSQNPRHKITKRGQNVTFRCDPISEHNRLYWYRQTLGQGPEFLTYFQNEAQLEKSRLLSDRFSAERPKGSFSTLEIQRTEQGDSAMYLCASSLGILSYEQYFGPGTRLTVT.

The J gene is TRBJ1-1, the V gene TRBV10-1, with D unclear. V lost 0 bases to trimming and J lost 4 bases, with 18 bases between them. Germline values: CDR1 WNHNN, CDR2 SYGVQD (reference sequence). The CDR3 sequence is 17 residues long. This CDR3 is CASSESGGPWQPTEAFF. CDR3 coding DNA: TGCGCCAGCAGTGAGTCAGGAGGACCCTGGCAGCCCACTGAAGCTTTCTTT.

This chain links TRBV7-9 with TRBJ2-5, with D maybe TRBD1 (5 bases). This CDR3 contains 15 residues. Trimming shortened V by 6 bases and J by 1 base, and 15 bases separated the two germline ends. Germline assignment: CDR1 SEHNR and CDR2 FQNEAQ (reference sequence). The CDR3 spells CASRPEQGAQETQYF. The CDR3 nucleotides are TGTGCCAGCAGACCTGAACAAGGGGCCCAAGAGACCCAGTACTTC.

The J gene is TRBJ2-5, the V gene TRBV7-9; 7 bases match TRBD1. This CDR3 is built from 13 residues. The germline V gene has CDR1 SEHNR and CDR2 FQNEAQ (reference sequence). V shed 4 bases, J shed 5 bases, and the junction held 4 bases outside the gene matches. CDR3 loop: CASSYRQGETQYF. CDR3 bases: TGTGCCAGCAGCTACCGACAGGGTGAGACCCAGTACTTC.

A single count supports this clone. This chain joins TRBV30 and TRBJ2-7; 7 bases fit TRBD1. Germline V gives CDR1 GTSNPN, CDR2 SVGIG (reference sequence). The CDR3 runs 13 residues. J was trimmed by 1 base and V by 4 bases; bases with no gene match: 4. In DNA form, the CDR3 reads TGTGCCTGGAACGGACAGGTTTCCTACGAGCAGTACTTC. The encoded protein is CAWNGQVSYEQYF.

The rearrangement links TRBV7-9 to TRBJ1-2; D is perhaps TRBD1 (6 bases). CDR3 size: 13 residues. V shed 4 bases and J shed 5 bases, with 11 bases lying between them. Germline values: CDR1 SEHNR, CDR2 FQNEAQ (reference sequence). The CDR3, as DNA: TGTGCCAGCAGCTCGGACAGAGATTATGGCTACACCTTC. Protein: CASSSDRDYGYTF.

The CDR3 nucleotides read TGTGCCAGCAGTTTGCGGGCCCCGGGCGGCGGGGGCTACACCTTC. This sequence encodes CASSLRAPGGGGYTF. The chain employs TRBV27 and TRBJ1-2; no clear D. With 3 bases removed from V and 8 bases from J, the gap between germline ends came to 19 bases. The CDR3 loop spans 15 amino acids. CDR1 is MNHEY and CDR2 is SMNVEV in the germline V gene (reference sequence).

The chain combines TRBV7-8 with TRBJ1-3, with 8 nucleotides matching TRBD1. Trimming at V came to 5 bases and at J to 0 bases, leaving 6 bases not matched to a gene. The CDR3 extends over 16 amino acids. Germline CDR1 is SGHVS and CDR2 is FQNEAQ. This chain's CDR3 is CASSPIQGASGNTIYF. In DNA form, the CDR3 reads TGTGCCAGCAGCCCCATTCAGGGGGCCTCTGGAAACACCATATATTTT.

This chain uses TRBV19 with TRBJ1-5; TRBD1 might be the D (6 bases). Germline CDR1 LNHDA, CDR2 SQIVND (reference sequence). The CDR3 is 16 residues long. The germline V and J ends were trimmed by 4 bases and 8 bases, with 21 bases remaining between them. In nucleotides, the CDR3 is TGTGCCAGTAGTAACCTACAGGAAACAGGGCTCAAGCCCCAGCATTTT. Encoded protein: CASSNLQETGLKPQHF.

Written as DNA, the CDR3 is TGTGCCAGCACCCCAAACAGTGTCTACGAGCAGTACTTC. Its protein is CASTPNSVYEQYF. V gene TRBV7-2 combines with J gene TRBJ2-7; the D is unclear. Germline-derived CDR1 and CDR2 are SGHTA and FQGNSA. This CDR3 spans 13 amino acids. The V end lost 7 bases, the J end lost 3 bases, and 13 bases lay between the germline ends.

This clone was recorded once. The chain is built from TRBV23-1 and TRBJ2-7; the D gene is possibly TRBD2 (6 bases). TRBV23-1 is reported as an ORF; its role is uncertain. The CDR3 is made up of 14 amino acids. The V and J ends lost 9 bases and 0 bases respectively, with 15 bases between them. CDR3 bases: TGCGCCAGGGGGCCACGGGGACTCTCCTACGAGCAGTACTTC. Amino acid sequence: CARGPRGLSYEQYF.

The chain recombines TRBV30 with TRBJ1-4, with TRBD1 as a possible D gene (5 bases). V was pared by 0 bases and J by 7 bases, with 12 bases between. Germline V CDR1 and CDR2: GTSNPN, SVGIG (reference sequence). The CDR3 runs 14 residues. CDR3 sequence (DNA): TGTGCCTGGAGTGTGGGGGGAGGACGTGAAAAACTGTTTTTT. It yields the protein CAWSVGGGREKLFF.

This clone was counted only a few times. The rearrangement uses TRBV6-1 and TRBJ1-3, with 7 bases aligning to TRBD1. The V and J ends lost 4 bases and 3 bases, in that order; junction bases with no gene match: 9. CDR1 MNHNS and CDR2 SASEGT come from the germline V gene. The length of the CDR3 is 16 residues. CDR3 residues: CASSVSEGAGGNTIYF. CDR3 DNA sequence: TGTGCCAGCAGTGTTTCAGAGGGGGCAGGTGGAAACACCATATATTTT.

The genes are TRBV19 and TRBJ1-4; maybe TRBD1 (5 bases). Per germline, CDR1 LNHDA and CDR2 SQIVND (reference sequence). The CDR3 covers 14 residues. V lost 7 bases and J 6 bases, leaving 15 bases between the germline ends. The CDR3 is CASKDDSSDEKLFF. DNA of the CDR3: TGTGCCAGTAAGGATGACAGCTCAGATGAAAAACTGTTTTTT.

The gene calls are TRBV5-6 and TRBJ1-1; no clear D gene. The V gene lost 0 bases and the J gene lost 3 bases, with 12 bases spanning the gap. This CDR3 is 15 amino acids long. Germline lookup yields CDR1 SGHDT and CDR2 YYEEEE. CDR3 in DNA: TGTGCCAGCAGCTTGGAGGCCAGGAGGCACACTGAAGCTTTCTTT. It specifies CASSLEARRHTEAFF.

The chain carries TRBV30 and TRBJ2-3; a weak D match, TRBD2 (5 bases). Germline V gene data show CDR1 as GTSNPN and CDR2 as SVGIG (reference sequence). The CDR3 extends over 14 amino acids. V was pared by 5 bases and J by 8 bases, with 20 bases between. The CDR3: CAWLRGAELGTQYF. The CDR3 DNA is TGTGCCTGGCTACGGGGAGCGGAGTTGGGTACGCAGTATTTT.

In this sample, this clone turned up once. The chain carries TRBV18 and TRBJ1-6; the D is unclear. Looked up from germline, CDR1 is KGHSH and CDR2 is LQKENI. The CDR3 length is 14 residues. Trimming removed 0 bases at V and 8 bases at J, with 8 bases between. The CDR3 region is CASSPPQRHSPLHF. CDR3 bases: TGTGCCAGCTCACCACCACAGAGACATTCACCCCTCCACTTT.

CDR3 loop: CASSIEIVASNYGYTF. The CDR3 nucleotides are TGTGCCAGTAGTATCGAGATAGTTGCCTCTAACTATGGCTACACCTTC. This chain links TRBV19 with TRBJ1-2; D ambiguous. Trimming took 3 bases from V and 0 from J, leaving 14 bases between them. Germline CDR1 and CDR2: LNHDA and SQIVND (reference sequence). This CDR3 comprises 16 residues.